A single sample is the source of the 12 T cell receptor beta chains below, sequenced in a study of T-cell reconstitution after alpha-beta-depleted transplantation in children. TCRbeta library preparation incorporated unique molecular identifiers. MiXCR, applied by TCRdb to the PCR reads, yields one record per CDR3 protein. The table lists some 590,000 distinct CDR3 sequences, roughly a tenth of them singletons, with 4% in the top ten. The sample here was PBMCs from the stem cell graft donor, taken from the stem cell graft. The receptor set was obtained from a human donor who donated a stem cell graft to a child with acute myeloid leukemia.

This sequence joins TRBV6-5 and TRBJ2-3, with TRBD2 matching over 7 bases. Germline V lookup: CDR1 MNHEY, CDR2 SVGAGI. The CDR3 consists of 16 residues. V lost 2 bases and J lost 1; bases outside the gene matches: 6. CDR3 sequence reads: CASSYVRAGGTDTQYF. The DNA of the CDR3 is TGTGCCAGCAGTTACGTGAGGGCGGGGGGCACAGATACGCAGTATTTT.

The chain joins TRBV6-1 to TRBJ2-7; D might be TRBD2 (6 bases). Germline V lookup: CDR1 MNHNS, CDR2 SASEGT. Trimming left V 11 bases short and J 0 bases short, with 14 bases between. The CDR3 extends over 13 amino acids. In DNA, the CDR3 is TGTGCCGTGACGGGGGAGAGCTCCTACGAGCAGTACTTC. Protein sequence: CAVTGESSYEQYF.

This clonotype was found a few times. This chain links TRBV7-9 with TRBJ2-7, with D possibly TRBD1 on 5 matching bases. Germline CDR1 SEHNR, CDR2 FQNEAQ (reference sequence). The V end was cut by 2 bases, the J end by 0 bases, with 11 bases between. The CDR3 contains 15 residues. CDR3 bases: TGTGCCAGCAGCTTAACCCCTGACAGCTCCTACGAGCAGTACTTC. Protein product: CASSLTPDSSYEQYF.

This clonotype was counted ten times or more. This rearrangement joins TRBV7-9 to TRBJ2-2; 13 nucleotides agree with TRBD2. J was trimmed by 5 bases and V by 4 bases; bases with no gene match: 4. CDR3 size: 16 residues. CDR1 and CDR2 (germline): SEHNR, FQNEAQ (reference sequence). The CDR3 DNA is TGTGCCAGCAGCTCCGGACTAGCGGGAGTTACCGGGGAGCTGTTTTTT. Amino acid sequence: CASSSGLAGVTGELFF. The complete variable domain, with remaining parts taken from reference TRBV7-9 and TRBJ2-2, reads DTGVSQNPRHKITKRGQNVTFRCDPISEHNRLYWYRQTLGQGPEFLTYFQNEAQLEKSRLLSDRFSAERPKGSFSTLEIQRTEQGDSAMYLCASSSGLAGVTGELFFGEGSRLTVL.

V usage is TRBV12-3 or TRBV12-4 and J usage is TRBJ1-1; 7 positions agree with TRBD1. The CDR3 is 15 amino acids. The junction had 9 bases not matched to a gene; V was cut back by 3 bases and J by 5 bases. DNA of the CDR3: TGTGCCAGCAGTTTTGCGGCAGGGGGTCGGACTGAAGCTTTCTTT. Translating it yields CASSFAAGGRTEAFF.

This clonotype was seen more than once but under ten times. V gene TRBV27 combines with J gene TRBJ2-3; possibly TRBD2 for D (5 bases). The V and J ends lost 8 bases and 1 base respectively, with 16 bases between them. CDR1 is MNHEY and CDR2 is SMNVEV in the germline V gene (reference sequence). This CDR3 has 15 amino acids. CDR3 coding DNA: TGTGCCAGCGAATCGGGATATACAGGCACAGATACGCAGTATTTT. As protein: CASESGYTGTDTQYF.

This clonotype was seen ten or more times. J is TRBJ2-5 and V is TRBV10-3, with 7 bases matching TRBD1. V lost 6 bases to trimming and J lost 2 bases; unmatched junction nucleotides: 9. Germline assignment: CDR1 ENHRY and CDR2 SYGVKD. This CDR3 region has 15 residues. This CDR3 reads CAISSDRVKQETQYF. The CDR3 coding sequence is TGTGCCATCAGCTCCGACAGGGTCAAACAAGAGACCCAGTACTTC.

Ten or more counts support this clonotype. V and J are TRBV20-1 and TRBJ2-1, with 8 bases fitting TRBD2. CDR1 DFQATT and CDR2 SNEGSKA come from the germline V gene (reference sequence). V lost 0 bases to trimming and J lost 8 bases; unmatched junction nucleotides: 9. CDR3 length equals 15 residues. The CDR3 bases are TGCAGTGCTAGAGACCCGCGGGAGGCGGGGCATGAGCAGTTCTTC. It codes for CSARDPREAGHEQFF.

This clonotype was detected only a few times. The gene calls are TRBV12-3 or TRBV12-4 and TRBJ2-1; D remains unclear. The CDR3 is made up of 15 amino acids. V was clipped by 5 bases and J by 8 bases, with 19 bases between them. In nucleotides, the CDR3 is TGTGCCAGCAGTACCTTTGCCCCCCCGGTGGATGAGCAGTTCTTC. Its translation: CASSTFAPPVDEQFF.

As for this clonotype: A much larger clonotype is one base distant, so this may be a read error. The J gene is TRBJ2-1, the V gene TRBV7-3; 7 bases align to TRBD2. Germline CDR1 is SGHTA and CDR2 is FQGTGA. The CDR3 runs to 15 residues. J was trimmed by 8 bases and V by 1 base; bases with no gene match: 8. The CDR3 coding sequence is TGTGCCAGCAGCTTAAATAGGGGAGGGCCTTATGAGCAGTTCTTC. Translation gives CASSLNRGGPYEQFF.

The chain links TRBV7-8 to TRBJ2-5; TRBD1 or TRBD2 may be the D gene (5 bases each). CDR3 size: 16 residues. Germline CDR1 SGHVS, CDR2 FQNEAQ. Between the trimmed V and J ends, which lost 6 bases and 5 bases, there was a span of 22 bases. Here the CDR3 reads CASRVRDGRGRETQYF. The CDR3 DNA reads TGTGCCAGCAGGGTTAGGGACGGACGTGGGCGGGAGACCCAGTACTTC.

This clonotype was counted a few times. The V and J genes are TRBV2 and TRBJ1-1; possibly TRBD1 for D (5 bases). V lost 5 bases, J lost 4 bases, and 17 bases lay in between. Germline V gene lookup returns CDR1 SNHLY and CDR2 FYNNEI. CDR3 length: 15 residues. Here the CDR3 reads CASSPGGSGSTEAFF. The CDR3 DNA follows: TGTGCCAGCAGTCCCGGGGGGTCGGGGAGCACTGAAGCTTTCTTT.